This is a list of T cell receptor beta chains from one sample in a study of cytomegalovirus exposure and HLA in healthy donors. Clones were read by immunoSEQ multiplex PCR, and TCRdb kept only the in-frame ones, dropping some. The data show around 98,000 clones, with roughly 84% seen just once and 6.3% held by the top ten. The material sequenced was PBMCs. Source of these receptors: a man between 18 and 29 years old in good health and CMV-seropositive. The CDR3 runs from the conserved cysteine through the conserved F or W. A D gene is named only where the DNA matches it firmly. A row's size may be missing; if present it is once, few, many or a size class.

j_call	clone_size	v_call	d_call	cdr3_nt	cdr3_aa
TRBJ1-2	NA	TRBV5-1	NA	TGCGCCAGCACGTTAACCGCAGAAAATGGCTACACCTTC	CASTLTAENGYTF
TRBJ2-7	NA	TRBV21-1	NA	TGTGCCAGCAGCAAAGGGATGGGAGGGGCTTGCAAGGCCTCTTACGAGCAGTACTTC	CASSKGMGGACKASYEQYF
TRBJ1-5	NA	TRBV5-6	NA	TGTGCCAGCAGCCTGCTATCTAAAGCAAGCAATCAGCCCCAGCATTTT	CASSLLSKASNQPQHF
TRBJ2-5	NA	TRBV9	TRBD1	TGTGCCAGCAGTCGGGGGGACAGGGCAGGTCGAGAGACCCAGTACTTC	CASSRGDRAGRETQYF
TRBJ2-1	NA	TRBV5-1	TRBD2	TGCGCCAGCAGAACTACTAGCGGGAGAAACAATGAGCAGTTCTTC	CASRTTSGRNNEQFF
TRBJ1-1	NA	TRBV4-3	TRBD1	TGCGCCAGCAGCCAACGACTGTGGACAGGGGTCACTGAAGCTTTCTTT	CASSQRLWTGVTEAFF
TRBJ1-3	NA	TRBV13	NA	TGTGCCAGCAGAGGGGCAGGGCCTTACTCTGGAAACACCATATATTTT	CASRGAGPYSGNTIYF
TRBJ2-3	once	TRBV4-3	TRBD1	TGCGCCAGCAGCCGCTGGACAGGGGGAAAGGGCACAGATACGCAGTATTTT	CASSRWTGGKGTDTQYF
TRBJ1-4	NA	TRBV2	NA	TGTGCCAGCATTACGAGGTTGGCACCGAATGAAAAACTGTTTTTT	CASITRLAPNEKLFF
TRBJ2-4	NA	TRBV15	TRBD2	TGTGCCACCAGCAGAGATCCCAGCGGGGTGGGGAACATTCAGTACTTC	CATSRDPSGVGNIQYF
TRBJ2-5	NA	TRBV20-1	NA	TGCAGTAACTGGGGGGAAGAGACCCAGTACTTC	CSNWGEETQYF
TRBJ2-1	NA	TRBV11-2	NA	TGTGCCAGCAGCTTATCCAGGGATGAGCAGTTCTTC	CASSLSRDEQFF
TRBJ2-7	NA	TRBV13	TRBD1	TGTGCCAGCAGCTTAAGGGGACAGTGGGGCCCTTACGAGCAGTACTTC	CASSLRGQWGPYEQYF
TRBJ2-7	NA	TRBV2	TRBD2	TGTGCCAGCAGCCAAACCACTAGCGGGGTCTACGAGCAGTACTTC	CASSQTTSGVYEQYF
TRBJ1-2	NA	TRBV7-9	NA	TGTGCCAGCAGCTTAGTAGCCGGGGACTATGGCTACACCTTC	CASSLVAGDYGYTF
TRBJ2-1	NA	TRBV27	NA	TGTGCCAGCAGTTTTTCCCAGGGTTTAGGTCATGAGCAGTTCTTC	CASSFSQGLGHEQFF
TRBJ1-2	NA	TRBV2	TRBD1	TGTGCCAGCTCCCCTGAACAGGGGTTAAACTATGGCTACACCTTC	CASSPEQGLNYGYTF
TRBJ2-5	NA	TRBV10-1	TRBD1	TGCGCCAGCAGTGAACAACAGGGGTCTCAAGAGACCCAGTACTTC	CASSEQQGSQETQYF
TRBJ1-3	NA	TRBV7-8	TRBD1	TGTGCCAGCAGCCTCCGACCAGGGGGTACAGGAGGAAACACCATATATTTT	CASSLRPGGTGGNTIYF
TRBJ2-5	once	TRBV13	TRBD2	TGTGCCAGCACCTTTCGGGGGGGCAGTTACCAAGAGACCCAGTACTTC	CASTFRGGSYQETQYF
TRBJ2-1	NA	TRBV7-9	TRBD2	TGTGCCAGCAGCTTTGAGCGGGGGGGCCTCAATGAGCAGTTCTTC	CASSFERGGLNEQFF
TRBJ2-3	NA	TRBV7-3	NA	TGTGCCAGCAGCCGTCTCGTCAGCACAGATACGCAGTATTTT	CASSRLVSTDTQYF
TRBJ2-3	NA	TRBV19	NA	TGTGCCAGTAGTGCTTGGGGGGGGGCTCATTCAGATACGCAGTATTTT	CASSAWGGAHSDTQYF
TRBJ2-1	once	TRBV9	NA	TGTGCCAGCAGCGTAGGTGCCTCAGACTCCTACAATGAGCAGTTCTTC	CASSVGASDSYNEQFF
TRBJ1-6	NA	TRBV7-2	NA	TGTGCCAGCAGCTTAGAGTGGAGCTCCTATAATTCACCCCTCCACTTT	CASSLEWSSYNSPLHF
TRBJ2-3	NA	TRBV12-5	TRBD1	TGTGCTAGTGGTTTGGTACAGGGGGCTGTCGCAGATACGCAGTATTTT	CASGLVQGAVADTQYF
TRBJ2-7	NA	TRBV7-2	TRBD2	TGTGCCAGCAGCACTCCTAGCTCATTAGCGGGAGGGCGGGCCTACGAGCAGTACTTC	CASSTPSSLAGGRAYEQYF
TRBJ1-5	NA	TRBV19	TRBD1	TGTGCCAGTAGTCTCCGGACAGGGGGTCCTCAGCCCCAGCATTTT	CASSLRTGGPQPQHF
TRBJ1-5	NA	TRBV19	NA	TGTGCCAGTATGGTTCTGGACAGAGCTACTTATAGCAATCAGCCCCAGCATTTT	CASMVLDRATYSNQPQHF
TRBJ2-7	NA	TRBV4-2	TRBD2	TGTGCCAGCAGTCAAGACCTAGCGGGGGACTCCTACGAGCAGTACTTC	CASSQDLAGDSYEQYF
TRBJ1-1	NA	TRBV6-1	NA	TGTGCCAGCATGGGGAGCCACACTGAAGCTTTCTTT	CASMGSHTEAFF
TRBJ2-1	NA	TRBV6-1	NA	TGTGCCAGCTCGGACAGAACCTACAATGAGCAGTTCTTC	CASSDRTYNEQFF
TRBJ2-7	once	TRBV13	TRBD2	TGTGCCAGCAGCCCTAGCGGGAGGGCGGGGCAGTACTTC	CASSPSGRAGQYF
TRBJ2-1	NA	TRBV7-9	TRBD2	TGTGCCAGCAGTCTTGGGGGGGTGGCCTACAATGAGCAGTTCTTC	CASSLGGVAYNEQFF
TRBJ1-1	NA	TRBV6-4	NA	TGTGCCAGCAGTGTCGACAGAAACACTGAAGCTTTCTTT	CASSVDRNTEAFF
TRBJ1-2	NA	TRBV6-6	TRBD1	TGTGCCAGCAGTACGCCATTACAGGGGGCAAAAGGCTACACCTTC	CASSTPLQGAKGYTF
TRBJ1-2	few	TRBV5-4	TRBD1	TGTGCCAGCAGCTGGACAGGCACGAACTATGGCTACACCTTC	CASSWTGTNYGYTF
TRBJ2-7	NA	TRBV10-3	TRBD1	TGTGCCATCAGTGATGGGGGGCGGACAGGGCTGAGCGAGCAGTACTTC	CAISDGGRTGLSEQYF
TRBJ2-5	NA	TRBV30	TRBD1	TGTGCCTGGAGTGTATTTGCAGGGGGAAGGAATCAAGAGACCCAGTACTTC	CAWSVFAGGRNQETQYF
TRBJ2-5	NA	TRBV16	NA	TGTGCCAGCAGCCCCTTTGCCCGAGAATTCGAGACCCAGTACTTC	CASSPFAREFETQYF
TRBJ1-4	NA	TRBV28	NA	TGTGCCAGCAGTTGGAGAAATGAAAAACTGTTTTTT	CASSWRNEKLFF
TRBJ2-3	NA	TRBV5-1	TRBD2	TGCGCCAGCAGCTCCTATAGCGGGGGGGCTTGGACAGATACGCAGTATTTT	CASSSYSGGAWTDTQYF
TRBJ2-7	NA	TRBV5-1	TRBD2	TGCGCCAGCAGCACGGCTAGCGGGAGCTCCTACGAGCAGTACTTC	CASSTASGSSYEQYF
TRBJ2-7	NA	TRBV28	TRBD2	TGTGCCAGCAGTTCTGTTGTCGGGACTAGCGGGAGGGCCTTAGGAGAGCAGTACTTC	CASSSVVGTSGRALGEQYF
TRBJ1-2	NA	TRBV5-6	NA	TGTGCCAGCAGCTTGGGTCGCGGGGCGCGCGGCTACACCTTC	CASSLGRGARGYTF
TRBJ1-4	NA	TRBV6-5	NA	TGTGCCAGCAGTTACTCGGGGCAGAGCAAACTGTTTTTT	CASSYSGQSKLFF
TRBJ2-2	once	TRBV6-5	TRBD1	TGTGCCAGCAGTTATGGGACAGGATTCGGGGAGCTGTTTTTT	CASSYGTGFGELFF
TRBJ1-1	NA	TRBV20-1	NA	TGCAGTGCGAGGAAGAACACTGAAGCTTTCTTT	CSARKNTEAFF
TRBJ2-1	NA	TRBV6-5	NA	TGTGCCAGCAGCGGTCATAGACATTACAATGAGCAGTTCTTC	CASSGHRHYNEQFF
TRBJ2-3	few	TRBV10-3	TRBD1	TGTGCCATCAGTGAAGACAGGGGGTTATCTGATACGCAGTATTTT	CAISEDRGLSDTQYF
TRBJ1-2	NA	TRBV11-2	NA	TGTGCCAGCAGCTTAGAACCCTCAGGGCTGTATAGCTATGGCTACACCTTC	CASSLEPSGLYSYGYTF
TRBJ2-3	NA	TRBV10-3	TRBD2	TGTGCCATCAGTGAGGACGCGGGGGGGCGAATAGATACGCAGTATTTT	CAISEDAGGRIDTQYF
TRBJ2-2	NA	TRBV9	TRBD1	TGTGCCAGCAGCGTACTTGGGACAGGGAACACCGGGGAGCTGTTTTTT	CASSVLGTGNTGELFF
TRBJ1-4	NA	TRBV7-9	NA	TGTGCCAGCAGCCTCTCAGCAGGGTATGAAAAACTGTTTTTT	CASSLSAGYEKLFF
TRBJ2-3	NA	TRBV9	TRBD2	TGTGCCAGCAGCCCTGCTTTCATAGCGGGGGGCGGGGCAGATACGCAGTATTTT	CASSPAFIAGGGADTQYF